This T cell receptor (beta chain) appears in the sequencing data of a study of PD-L1 blockade in urothelial cancer. In the study overall: Samples came from 3 weeks, at the second dose, and 6 weeks into treatment.

The table came from immunoSEQ multiplex PCR; TCRdb's copy has only in-frame clones and leaves some out. The sample holds fewer than 35,000 clones, 85% to 90% seen once. Overall study findings and caveats: In blood at 3 weeks, tumor-associated clones expanded more among patients with durable benefit.

The CDR3 consists of 17 residues. The germline CDR1 and CDR2 sequences are LNHDA and SQIVND (reference sequence). V lost 4 bases to trimming and J lost 1 base, with 14 bases between them. As concerns this clone: The antigen remains unidentified.

Sequencing was performed on PBMCs, taken around atezolizumab (anti-PD-L1) treatment. The TCR was taken from a man between 50 and 59 years old with urothelial cancer. The chain is built from TRBV19 and TRBJ1-6; tentatively, D is TRBD1 (6 bases). The CDR3 coding sequence is TGTGCCAGTAGTAGGACACAACAGGGTTCCTATAATTCACCCCTCCACTTT. This gives the protein CASSRTQQGSYNSPLHF.